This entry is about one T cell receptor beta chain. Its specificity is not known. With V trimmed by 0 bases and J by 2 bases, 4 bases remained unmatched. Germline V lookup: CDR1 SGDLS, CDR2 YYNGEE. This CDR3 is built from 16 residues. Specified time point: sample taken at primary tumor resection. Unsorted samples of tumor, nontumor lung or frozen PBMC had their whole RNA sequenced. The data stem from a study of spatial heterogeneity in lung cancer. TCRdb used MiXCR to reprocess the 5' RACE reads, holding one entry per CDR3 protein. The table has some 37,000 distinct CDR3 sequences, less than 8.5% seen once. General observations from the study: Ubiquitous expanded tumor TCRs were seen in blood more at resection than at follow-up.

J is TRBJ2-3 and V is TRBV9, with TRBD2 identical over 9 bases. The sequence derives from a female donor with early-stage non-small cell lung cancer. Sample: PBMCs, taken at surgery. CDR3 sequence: CASSVGLAGTTDTQYF. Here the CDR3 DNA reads TGTGCCAGCAGCGTAGGCCTAGCGGGAACCACAGATACGCAGTATTTT.